A single sample gave rise to the 5 T cell receptor beta chains below, sequenced in a study of T cells in women clearing cervical HPV infection. TCRdb keeps only in-frame clones here, not all; method: immunoSEQ multiplex PCR. The listing contains about 35,000 clones. Input material: blood buffy coat. These TCRs come from a woman aged 18-70 years with a cervical HPV16 infection that either progressed to CIN3+ or cleared (not recorded which).

Note on this clone: The CDR3 is cut off 3 residues early in the read; its end comes from the germline J gene. The V call is TRBV10-3, the J call TRBJ2-5, with D possibly being TRBD2 (5 bases). The ends were cut back, 6 bases at V and 6 bases at J, with 11 bases in the middle. CDR1 is ENHRY and CDR2 is SYGVKD in the germline V gene. CDR3 length: 12 amino acids. CDR3 region: CAIREAKQTQYF. CDR3 DNA, as far as it was read: TGTGCCATCAGGGAGGCGAAGCAGACC.

Points on this clone: Read sequence stops 3 residues before the CDR3 end, and the germline J gene provides the missing end. The gene calls are TRBV6-1 and TRBJ2-1; D may be TRBD1 (6 bases). This CDR3 spans 14 amino acids. CDR1 and CDR2 from the germline V gene are MNHNS and SASEGT. Trimming removed 4 bases at V and 8 bases at J, with 15 bases between. The part of the CDR3 DNA that was read is TGTGCCAGCAGTGGAACCGGGACATCCTATGAG. This gives the protein CASSGTGTSYE. The entire CDR3 sequence reads CASSGTGTSYEQFF.

With regard to this clone: From the germline J gene comes the end of the CDR3, since the read stops 3 residues before it. This chain uses TRBV19 with TRBJ2-6, with D uncertain. Germline values: CDR1 LNHDA, CDR2 SQIVND (reference sequence). The CDR3 runs 17 residues. The germline V and J ends were trimmed by 4 bases and 0 bases, with 13 bases remaining between them. The sequenced CDR3 bases are TGTGCCAGTAGTAGATACCAACAGTTCTCTGGGGCCAACGTC. Translated, it gives CASSRYQQFSGANV. The full CDR3 reads CASSRYQQFSGANVLTF.

CDR3 amino acids: CSARRRDRDYEKLFF. Partial CDR3 DNA: TGCAGTGCTAGGCGACGGGACAGAGATTATGAAAAA. The chain links TRBV20-1 to TRBJ1-4, with 7 bases that match TRBD1. The read terminates 3 residues before the CDR3 end, so the remaining end is supplied by the germline J gene. Per the germline V gene, CDR1 is DFQATT and CDR2 is SNEGSKA (reference sequence). This CDR3 is built from 15 residues. J lost 6 bases, V lost 3 bases, and 10 bases had no gene match.

In the case of this clone: The read ends 3 residues shy of where the CDR3 ends; the end is completed using the germline J gene. This chain links TRBV19 with TRBJ2-2, with TRBD2 identical over 11 bases. From germline, CDR1 is LNHDA and CDR2 SQIVND (reference sequence). V lost 5 bases, J lost 7 bases, and 6 bases stayed unmatched. CDR3 length equals 15 residues. CDR3 DNA, as far as it was read: TGTGCCAGTAGTCTTAGCGGGGGGGCCGGCGGGGAG. Its protein product is CASSLSGGAGGE. The entire CDR3 sequence reads CASSLSGGAGGELFF.